These 13 T cell receptor beta chains were sequenced from one sample in a study of long-term antiretroviral therapy in people with HIV. Investigators performed immunoSEQ version v3.0 at survey level. Sequenced by immunoSEQ multiplex PCR; TCRdb stores in-frame clones only, minus some. The sample carries about 24,000 clones, around 85% recorded once. The sequences come from unsorted PBMCs, collected 0.7 years before starting antiretroviral therapy. These receptors all come from a young man with HIV.

V is TRBV6-6 and J is TRBJ2-5; possible D gene TRBD1, 5 bases. The CDR3 is 16 amino acids. The germline CDR1 and CDR2 sequences are MNHNY and SVGAGI (reference sequence). The V and J ends lost 6 bases and 4 bases respectively, with 21 bases between them. CDR3 sequence: CASSTPTVGRRETQYF. CDR3 DNA sequence: TGTGCCAGCAGCACCCCCACCGTGGGGCGGAGAGAGACCCAGTACTTC.

The gene calls are TRBV28 and TRBJ2-3, with D tentatively TRBD2 (5 bases). Trimming took 2 bases from V and 6 from J, leaving 18 bases between them. This CDR3 is built from 16 residues. Per the germline V gene, CDR1 is MDHEN and CDR2 is SYDVKM. For the CDR3, the DNA is TGTGCCAGCAGTTTAGGGGAGCGGACTCGGTGGGATACGCAGTATTTT. It codes for CASSLGERTRWDTQYF.

CDR3 sequence reads: CASRATGYEQYF. The CDR3 DNA reads TGTGCCAGCAGGGCTACAGGGTACGAGCAGTACTTC. The chain employs TRBV6-5 and TRBJ2-7, with D perhaps matching TRBD1 (6 bases). Germline V CDR1 and CDR2: MNHEY, SVGAGI. V was pared by 6 bases and J by 4 bases, with 10 bases between. This CDR3 comprises 12 residues.

This chain joins TRBV5-1 and TRBJ2-1, with D possibly matching TRBD1 (6 bases). The CDR3 consists of 16 residues. With 4 bases removed from V and 1 base from J, the gap between germline ends came to 15 bases. In germline, CDR1 is SGHRS, CDR2 YFSETQ. The CDR3 sequence is CASSGDTSKSYNEQFF. CDR3 DNA: TGCGCCAGCAGCGGGGACACTTCAAAATCCTACAATGAGCAGTTCTTC.

V gene TRBV7-7 combines with J gene TRBJ2-5; 8 bases agree with TRBD2. Germline lookup yields CDR1 SSHAT and CDR2 FNYEAQ (reference sequence). Trimming removed 2 bases from V and 1 base from J; junction bases left unmatched: 15. This CDR3 region has 19 residues. CDR3 sequence: CASSLTVAGPGRGQETQYF. CDR3 nucleotides: TGTGCCAGCAGCTTAACAGTAGCGGGGCCCGGGCGGGGCCAAGAGACCCAGTACTTC.

The chain couples TRBV29-1 to TRBJ1-1; no clear D. The germline gives CDR1 SQVTM, CDR2 ANQGSEA. Deletions cut 4 bases from V and 1 base from J, with 4 bases between. The CDR3 contains 11 residues. CDR3 sequence: CSVGENTEAFF. Written as DNA, the CDR3 is TGCAGCGTTGGGGAGAACACTGAAGCTTTCTTT. The entire variable domain, with the rest obtained from reference TRBV29-1 and TRBJ1-1, is as follows: SAVISQKPSRDICQRGTSLTIQCQVDSQVTMMFWYRQQPGQSLTLIATANQGSEATYESGFVIDKFPISRPNLTFSTLTVSNMSPEDSSIYLCSVGENTEAFFGQGTRLTVV.

CDR3 loop: CASGDLNNSPLHF. CDR3 DNA: TGTGCCTCGGGAGACCTCAATAATTCACCCCTCCACTTT. The rearrangement uses TRBV19 and TRBJ1-6; D unclear. V gave up 11 bases and J gave up 5 bases, with 13 bases separating them. There are 13 residues in the CDR3. The germline gives CDR1 LNHDA, CDR2 SQIVND (reference sequence).

The chain combines TRBV23-1 with TRBJ2-7; D might be TRBD2 (5 bases). TRBV23-1 is classed as an ORF, of uncertain function. The CDR3 loop spans 15 amino acids. Trimming cost V 4 bases and J 5 bases, with 18 bases left between them. As DNA, the CDR3 is TGCGCCAGCAGTCCATCGGGGTGCCCAGGACACGAGCAGTACTTC. This codes for CASSPSGCPGHEQYF.

The chain couples TRBV6-1 to TRBJ2-7; TRBD2 might be the D (7 bases). V was clipped by 5 bases and J by 4 bases, with 15 bases between them. This CDR3 contains 14 residues. The V gene's germline CDR1 is MNHNS and CDR2 SASEGT. The CDR3 DNA sequence: TGTGCCAGCAGTAGGGGGGGGGCTGCGTACGAGCAGTACTTC. Translated: CASSRGGAAYEQYF.

The genes are TRBV6-1 and TRBJ2-2; the D is unclear. Trimming cost V 6 bases and J 4 bases, with 9 bases left between them. Germline CDR1 MNHNS, CDR2 SASEGT. This CDR3 is built from 13 residues. CDR3 protein: CASSLKATGELFF. In DNA, the CDR3 is TGTGCCAGCAGCCTAAAGGCCACCGGGGAGCTGTTTTTT.

The J gene is TRBJ1-5, the V gene TRBV5-6; D is undetermined. The CDR3 loop spans 17 amino acids. Germline CDR1 reads SGHDT; CDR2 reads YYEEEE. V lost 2 bases and J 0 bases, leaving 15 bases between the germline ends. CDR3 in amino acids: CASSFRVGIDSNQPQHF. CDR3 DNA sequence: TGTGCCAGCAGCTTTAGAGTGGGGATAGATAGCAATCAGCCCCAGCATTTT.

The V and J genes are TRBV7-9 and TRBJ2-1; unclear D gene. This CDR3 has 14 residues. Trimming left V 1 base short and J 0 bases short, with 4 bases between. Per germline, CDR1 SEHNR and CDR2 FQNEAQ (reference sequence). The CDR3 nucleotides are TGTGCCAGCAGCTTAGGGACCTCCTACAATGAGCAGTTCTTC. Amino acid sequence: CASSLGTSYNEQFF.

The CDR3 region has the DNA TGTGCCAGTAGCACCACAGGGTCGGGTGGTAATCAGCCCCAGCATTTT. This codes for CASSTTGSGGNQPQHF. This sequence joins TRBV19 and TRBJ1-5, with D maybe TRBD1 (6 bases). V was clipped by 6 bases and J by 4 bases, with 19 bases between them. CDR3 length: 16 residues. The V gene's germline CDR1 is LNHDA and CDR2 SQIVND (reference sequence). Full variable domain (rest looked up from reference TRBV19 and TRBJ1-5): DGGITQSPKYLFRKEGQNVTLSCEQNLNHDAMYWYRQDPGQGLRLIYYSQIVNDFQKGDIAEGYSVSREKKESFPLTVTSAQKNPTAFYLCASSTTGSGGNQPQHFGDGTRLSIL.